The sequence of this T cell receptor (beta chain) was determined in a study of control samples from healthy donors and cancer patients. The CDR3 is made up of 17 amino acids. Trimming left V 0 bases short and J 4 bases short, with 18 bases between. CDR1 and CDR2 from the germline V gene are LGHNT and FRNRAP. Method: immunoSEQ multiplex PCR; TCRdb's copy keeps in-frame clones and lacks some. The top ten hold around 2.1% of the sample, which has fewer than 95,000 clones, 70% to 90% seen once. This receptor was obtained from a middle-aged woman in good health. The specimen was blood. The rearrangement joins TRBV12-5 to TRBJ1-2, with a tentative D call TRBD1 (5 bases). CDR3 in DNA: TGTGCTAGTGGTTTGGTATTAAGCAGGGTAGGGCCCTATGGCTACACCTTC. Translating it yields CASGLVLSRVGPYGYTF.